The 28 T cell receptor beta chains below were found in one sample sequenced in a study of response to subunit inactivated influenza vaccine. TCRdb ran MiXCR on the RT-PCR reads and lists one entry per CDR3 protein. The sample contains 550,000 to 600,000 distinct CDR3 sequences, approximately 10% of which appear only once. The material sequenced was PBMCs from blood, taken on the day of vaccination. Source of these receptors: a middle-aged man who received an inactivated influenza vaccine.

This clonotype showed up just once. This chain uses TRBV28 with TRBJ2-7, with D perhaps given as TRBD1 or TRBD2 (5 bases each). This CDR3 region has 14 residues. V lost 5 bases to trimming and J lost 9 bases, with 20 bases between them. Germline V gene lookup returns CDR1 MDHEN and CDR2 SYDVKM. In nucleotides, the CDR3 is TGTGCCAGCAGTCCACCCGGGACGGTTGAAGGGCAGTACTTC. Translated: CASSPPGTVEGQYF. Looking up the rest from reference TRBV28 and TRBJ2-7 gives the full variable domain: DVKVTQSSRYLVKRTGEKVFLECVQDMDHENMFWYRQDPGLGLRLIYFSYDVKMKEKGDIPEGYSVSREKKERFSLILESASTNQTSMYLCASSPPGTVEGQYFGPGTRLTVT.

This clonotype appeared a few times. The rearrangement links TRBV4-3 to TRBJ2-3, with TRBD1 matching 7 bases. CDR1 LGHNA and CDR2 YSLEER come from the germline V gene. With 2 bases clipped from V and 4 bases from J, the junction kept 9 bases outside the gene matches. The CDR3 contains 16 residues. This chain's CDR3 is CASSQSTGSSPDTQYF. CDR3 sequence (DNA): TGCGCCAGCAGCCAATCGACAGGGTCCAGCCCAGATACGCAGTATTTT.

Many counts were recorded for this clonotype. This CDR3 is CASSFAGNTEAFF. The CDR3 DNA follows: TGTGCCAGCAGCTTTGCGGGGAACACTGAAGCTTTCTTT. This chain uses TRBV12-3 or TRBV12-4 with TRBJ1-1, with D unresolved. The V and J ends lost 6 bases and 1 base respectively, with 9 bases between them. The CDR3 has 13 amino acids.

The CDR3 region is CASSPSRGGTQYF. In nucleotides, the CDR3 is TGTGCCAGCAGTCCCTCTAGGGGGGGCACGCAGTATTTT. The chain carries TRBV27 and TRBJ2-3; weak D call: TRBD2 (7 bases). The V gene lost 5 bases and the J gene lost 9 bases, with 15 bases spanning the gap. The CDR3 totals 13 residues. The germline V gene has CDR1 MNHEY and CDR2 SMNVEV (reference sequence).

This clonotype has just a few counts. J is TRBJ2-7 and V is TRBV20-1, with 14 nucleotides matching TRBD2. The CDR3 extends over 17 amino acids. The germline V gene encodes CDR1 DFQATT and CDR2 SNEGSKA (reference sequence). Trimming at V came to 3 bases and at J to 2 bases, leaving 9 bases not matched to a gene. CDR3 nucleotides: TGCAGTGCTAGTCCGGGACTAGCGGGAGAAGGGACCTACGAGCAGTACTTC. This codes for CSASPGLAGEGTYEQYF.

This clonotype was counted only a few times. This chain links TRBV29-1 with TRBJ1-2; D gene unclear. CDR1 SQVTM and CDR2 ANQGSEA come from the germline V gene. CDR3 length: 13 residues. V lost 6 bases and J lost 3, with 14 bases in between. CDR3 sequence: CSVALREHYGYTF. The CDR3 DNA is TGCAGCGTGGCGTTAAGAGAACACTATGGCTACACCTTC.

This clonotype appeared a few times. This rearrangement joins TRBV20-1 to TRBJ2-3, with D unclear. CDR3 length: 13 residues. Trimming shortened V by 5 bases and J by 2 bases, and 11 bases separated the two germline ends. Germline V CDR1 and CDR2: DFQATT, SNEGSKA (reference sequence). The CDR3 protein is CSAPRFNTDTQYF. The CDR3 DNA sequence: TGCAGTGCTCCCCGGTTCAACACAGATACGCAGTATTTT.

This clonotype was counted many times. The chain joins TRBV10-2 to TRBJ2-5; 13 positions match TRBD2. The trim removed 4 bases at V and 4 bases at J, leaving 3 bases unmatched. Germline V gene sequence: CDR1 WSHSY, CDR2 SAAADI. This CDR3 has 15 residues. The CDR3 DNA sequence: TGCGCCAGCAGTGCAGGACTAGCGGGAGCAGAGACCCAGTACTTC. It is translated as CASSAGLAGAETQYF.

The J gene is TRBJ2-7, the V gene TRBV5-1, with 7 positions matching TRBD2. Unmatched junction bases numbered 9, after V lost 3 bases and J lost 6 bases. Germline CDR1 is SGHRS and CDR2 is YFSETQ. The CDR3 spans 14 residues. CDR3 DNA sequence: TGCGCCAGCAGCTCGGCGGGGGAACCCAGCGAGCAGTACTTC. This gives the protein CASSSAGEPSEQYF. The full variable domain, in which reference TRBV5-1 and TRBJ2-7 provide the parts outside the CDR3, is KAGVTQTPRYLIKTRGQQVTLSCSPISGHRSVSWYQQTPGQGLQFLFEYFSETQRNKGNFPGRFSGRQFSNSRSEMNVSTLELGDSALYLCASSSAGEPSEQYFGPGTRLTVT.

The CDR3 coding sequence is TGCAGTGCTAGTCGGGTTAGCGGGACAGATACGCAGTATTTT. Amino acid sequence: CSASRVSGTDTQYF. The chain employs TRBV20-1 and TRBJ2-3, with 7 bases fitting TRBD2. The CDR3 has 14 amino acids. V gave up 3 bases and J gave up 3 bases; unmatched junction bases: 6. Germline lookup yields CDR1 DFQATT and CDR2 SNEGSKA (reference sequence).

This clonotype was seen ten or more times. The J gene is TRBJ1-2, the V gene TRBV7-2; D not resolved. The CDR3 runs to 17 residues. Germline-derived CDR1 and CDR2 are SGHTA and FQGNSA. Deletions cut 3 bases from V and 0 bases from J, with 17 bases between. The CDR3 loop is CASSFTQLGSANYGYTF. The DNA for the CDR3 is TGTGCCAGCAGCTTCACCCAACTCGGGTCGGCTAACTATGGCTACACCTTC. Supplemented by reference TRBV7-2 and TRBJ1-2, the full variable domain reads GAGVSQSPSNKVTEKGKDVELRCDPISGHTALYWYRQSLGQGLEFLIYFQGNSAPDKSGLPSDRFSAERTGGSVSTLTIQRTQQEDSAVYLCASSFTQLGSANYGYTFGSGTRLTVV.

The CDR3 DNA follows: TGCAGTGCTATCCGGGATATCAACACAGATACGCAGTATTTT. As protein: CSAIRDINTDTQYF. This chain links TRBV20-1 with TRBJ2-3; possible D gene TRBD2, 5 bases. V gave up 4 bases and J gave up 2 bases, with 13 bases separating them. The CDR3 has 14 residues. Germline V gene lookup returns CDR1 DFQATT and CDR2 SNEGSKA (reference sequence).

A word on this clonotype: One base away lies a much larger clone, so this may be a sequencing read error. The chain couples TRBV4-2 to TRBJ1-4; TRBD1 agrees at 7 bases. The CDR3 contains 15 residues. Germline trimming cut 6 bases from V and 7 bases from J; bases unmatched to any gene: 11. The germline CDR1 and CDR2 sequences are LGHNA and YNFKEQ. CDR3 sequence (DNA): TGTGCCAGCAGACGACAGGGATACAGCGTTGAAAAACTGTTTTTT. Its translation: CASRRQGYSVEKLFF.

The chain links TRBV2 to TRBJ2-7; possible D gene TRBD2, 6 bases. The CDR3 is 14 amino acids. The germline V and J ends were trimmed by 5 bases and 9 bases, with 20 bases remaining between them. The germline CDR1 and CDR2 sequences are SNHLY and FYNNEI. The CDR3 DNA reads TGTGCCAGCAGTACCGACCCCTTGGGGGGTGGGCAGTACTTC. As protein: CASSTDPLGGGQYF.

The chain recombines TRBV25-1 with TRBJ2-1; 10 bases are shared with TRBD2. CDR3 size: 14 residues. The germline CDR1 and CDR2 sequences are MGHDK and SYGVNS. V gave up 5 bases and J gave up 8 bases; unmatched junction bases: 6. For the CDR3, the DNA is TGTGCCAGCAGTCGGCTAGCGGGAGTTGATGAGCAGTTCTTC. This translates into CASSRLAGVDEQFF.

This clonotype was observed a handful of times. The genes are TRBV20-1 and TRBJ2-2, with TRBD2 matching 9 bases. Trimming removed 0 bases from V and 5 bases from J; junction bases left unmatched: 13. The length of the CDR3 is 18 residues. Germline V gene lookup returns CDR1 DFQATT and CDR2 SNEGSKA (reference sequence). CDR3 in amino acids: CSAREEHHSGRGTGELFF. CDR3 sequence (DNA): TGCAGTGCTAGAGAGGAACACCATAGCGGGAGAGGAACCGGGGAGCTGTTTTTT.

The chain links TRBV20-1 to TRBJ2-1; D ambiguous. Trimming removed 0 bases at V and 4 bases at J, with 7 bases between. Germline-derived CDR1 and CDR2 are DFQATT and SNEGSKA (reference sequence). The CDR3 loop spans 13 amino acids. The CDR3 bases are TGCAGTGCTAGAGATTTCCTGTACAATGAGCAGTTCTTC. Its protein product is CSARDFLYNEQFF.

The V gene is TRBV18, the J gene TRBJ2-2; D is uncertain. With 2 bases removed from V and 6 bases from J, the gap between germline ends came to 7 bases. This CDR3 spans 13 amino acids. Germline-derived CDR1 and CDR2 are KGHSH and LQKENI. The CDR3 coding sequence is TGTGCCAGCTCACCAGGGATTGCCGGGGAGCTGTTTTTT. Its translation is CASSPGIAGELFF.

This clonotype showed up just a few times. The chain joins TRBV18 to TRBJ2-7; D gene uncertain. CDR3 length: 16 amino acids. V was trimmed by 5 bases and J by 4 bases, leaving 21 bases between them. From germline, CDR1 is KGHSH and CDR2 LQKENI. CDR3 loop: CASSSVPPGLNYEQYF. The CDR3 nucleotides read TGTGCCAGCTCATCAGTTCCACCCGGATTAAATTACGAGCAGTACTTC.

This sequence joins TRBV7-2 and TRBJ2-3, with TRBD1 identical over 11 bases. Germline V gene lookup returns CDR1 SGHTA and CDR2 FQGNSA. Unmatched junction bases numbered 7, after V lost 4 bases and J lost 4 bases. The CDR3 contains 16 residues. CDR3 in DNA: TGTGCCAGCAGCTCGACCGGGACAGGGGGAGCAGATACGCAGTATTTT. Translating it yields CASSSTGTGGADTQYF.

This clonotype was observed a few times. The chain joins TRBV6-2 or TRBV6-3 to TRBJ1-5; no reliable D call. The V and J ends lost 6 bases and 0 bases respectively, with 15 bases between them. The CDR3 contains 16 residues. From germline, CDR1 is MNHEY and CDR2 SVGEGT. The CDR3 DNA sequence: TGTGCCAGCAGCTCAAGACTGAGCTATAGCAATCAGCCCCAGCATTTT. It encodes CASSSRLSYSNQPQHF.

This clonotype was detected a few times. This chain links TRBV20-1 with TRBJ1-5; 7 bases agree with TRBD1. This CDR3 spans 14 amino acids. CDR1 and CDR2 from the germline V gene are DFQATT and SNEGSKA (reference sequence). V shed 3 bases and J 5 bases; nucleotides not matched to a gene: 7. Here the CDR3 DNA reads TGCAGTGCTAGGGAACAGGGGTGGGATCAGCCCCAGCATTTT. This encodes CSAREQGWDQPQHF.

CDR3 amino acids: CASSHPTGMNTEAFF. The CDR3 region has the DNA TGTGCCAGCAGCCATCCGACCGGCATGAACACTGAAGCTTTCTTT. V is TRBV14 and J is TRBJ1-1, with D hard to call. Trimming removed 3 bases at V and 0 bases at J, with 11 bases between. CDR1 and CDR2 (germline): SGHDN, FVKESK. The CDR3 is 15 residues long.

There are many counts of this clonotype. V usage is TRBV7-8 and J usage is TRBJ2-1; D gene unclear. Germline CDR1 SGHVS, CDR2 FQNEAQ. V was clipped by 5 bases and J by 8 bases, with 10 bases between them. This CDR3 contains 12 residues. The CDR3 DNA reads TGTGCCAGCAGCCGCGCCTTGGATGAGCAGTTCTTC. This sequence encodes CASSRALDEQFF.

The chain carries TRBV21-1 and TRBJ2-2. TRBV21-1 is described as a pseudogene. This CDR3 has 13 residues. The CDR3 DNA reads TGTGCCAGCAGCAGAGGTGAAACCGGGGAGCTGTTTTTT. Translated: CASSRGETGELFF.

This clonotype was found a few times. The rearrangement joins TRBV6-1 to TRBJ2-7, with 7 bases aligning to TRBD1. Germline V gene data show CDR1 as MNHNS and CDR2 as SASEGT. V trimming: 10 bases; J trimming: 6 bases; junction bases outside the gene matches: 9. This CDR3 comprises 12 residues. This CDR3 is CATTDTGAEQYF. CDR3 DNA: TGTGCCACCACGGACACAGGGGCCGAGCAGTACTTC.

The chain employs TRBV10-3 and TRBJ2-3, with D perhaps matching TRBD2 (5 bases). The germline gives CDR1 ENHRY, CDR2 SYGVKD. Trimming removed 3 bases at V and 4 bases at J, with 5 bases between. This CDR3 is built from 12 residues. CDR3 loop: CAISDGADTQYF. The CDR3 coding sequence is TGTGCCATCAGTGACGGGGCAGATACGCAGTATTTT.

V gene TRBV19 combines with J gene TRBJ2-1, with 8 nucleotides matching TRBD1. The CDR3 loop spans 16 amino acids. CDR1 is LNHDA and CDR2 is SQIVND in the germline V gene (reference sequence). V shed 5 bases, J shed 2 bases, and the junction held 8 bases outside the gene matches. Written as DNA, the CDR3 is TGTGCCAGTAGTCCTACAGGGGGACAACCCTACAATGAGCAGTTCTTC. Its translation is CASSPTGGQPYNEQFF. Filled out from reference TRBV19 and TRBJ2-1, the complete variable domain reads DGGITQSPKYLFRKEGQNVTLSCEQNLNHDAMYWYRQDPGQGLRLIYYSQIVNDFQKGDIAEGYSVSREKKESFPLTVTSAQKNPTAFYLCASSPTGGQPYNEQFFGPGTRLTVL.